The 26 T cell receptor beta chains in this list originate from one sample, sequenced in a study of T-cell reconstitution after alpha-beta-depleted transplantation in children. As it was prepared, the TCRbeta library received unique molecular identifiers. TCRdb recomputed calls from the PCR reads with MiXCR, one row per CDR3 protein. In the table there are roughly 350,000 distinct CDR3 sequences, 10% of which are singletons. The material was PBMCs from the stem cell graft donor, obtained from the stem cell graft. Receptors were obtained from a human donor who donated a stem cell graft to a child with acute lymphoblastic leukemia.

This clonotype has ten or more counts. The chain joins TRBV4-3 to TRBJ1-2, with a weak D call TRBD1 (6 bases). V was trimmed by 2 bases and J by 3 bases, leaving 25 bases between them. This CDR3 comprises 19 residues. The germline gives CDR1 LGHNA, CDR2 YSLEER. Written as DNA, the CDR3 is TGCGCCAGCAGCCAACTGGCCGGACTCCAGGGGCAGGAGGACTATGGCTACACCTTC. As protein: CASSQLAGLQGQEDYGYTF.

This clonotype was seen many times. The chain uses TRBV27 and TRBJ1-1; 7 nucleotides match TRBD1. J was trimmed by 0 bases and V by 0 bases; bases with no gene match: 1. Germline CDR1 is MNHEY and CDR2 is SMNVEV (reference sequence). The CDR3 has 15 amino acids. CDR3 loop: CASSLSGQLNTEAFF. DNA for the CDR3: TGTGCCAGCAGTTTATCGGGACAGTTGAACACTGAAGCTTTCTTT.

This clonotype was picked up a small number of times. The chain links TRBV20-1 to TRBJ2-1; 13 bases map to TRBD2. This CDR3 is built from 19 residues. Germline CDR1 reads DFQATT; CDR2 reads SNEGSKA (reference sequence). With V trimmed by 3 bases and J by 4 bases, 15 bases remained unmatched. For the CDR3, the DNA is TGCAGTGCTAGCGCTCCAGATGGACTAGCGGGAGCTTCGTACAATGAGCAGTTCTTC. Translated: CSASAPDGLAGASYNEQFF.

This clonotype occurred a few times. The chain links TRBV5-5 to TRBJ2-7, with 8 bases matching TRBD2. This CDR3 has 15 residues. The V gene end was trimmed by 4 bases and the J gene end by 4 bases; junction bases not matched to a gene: 10. CDR1 is SGHKS, CDR2 YYEKEE, per germline (reference sequence). The CDR3 sequence is CASSLSGSLAYEQYF. The CDR3 coding sequence is TGTGCCAGCAGCCTCAGCGGGAGTCTCGCTTACGAGCAGTACTTC.

There are many counts of this clonotype. This chain uses TRBV12-3 or TRBV12-4 with TRBJ2-1, with D perhaps matching TRBD1 or TRBD2 (5 bases each). The V end was cut by 3 bases, the J end by 8 bases, with 11 bases between. The CDR3 runs 13 residues. CDR3 residues: CASSLGRDDEQFF. CDR3 in DNA: TGTGCCAGCAGTTTGGGCCGGGACGATGAGCAGTTCTTC.

This clonotype was counted only a few times. V and J are TRBV12-3 or TRBV12-4 and TRBJ2-4, with D uncertain. The CDR3 spans 18 residues. Trimming left V 1 base short and J 0 bases short, with 16 bases between. The CDR3 sequence is CASSLGFWRPIAKNIQYF. CDR3 DNA sequence: TGTGCCAGCAGTTTAGGGTTCTGGCGCCCTATAGCCAAAAACATTCAGTACTTC.

This clonotype was detected a few times. CDR3 in amino acids: CASSQGGTSYEQYF. CDR3 DNA sequence: TGTGCCAGCAGCCAAGGTGGGACCTCCTACGAGCAGTACTTC. The chain combines TRBV4-2 with TRBJ2-7; D is tentatively TRBD1 or TRBD2 (5 bases each). V dropped 1 base and J dropped 0 bases, with 7 bases sitting between them. This CDR3 spans 14 amino acids. Germline V CDR1 and CDR2: LGHNA, YNFKEQ.

A word on this clonotype: A much larger clone differs by one base, so this may be a read error. V gene TRBV20-1 combines with J gene TRBJ2-1; D call uncertain. The J call may be wrong; the DNA end is better matched by TRBJ2-7. Germline CDR1 DFQATT, CDR2 SNEGSKA (reference sequence). The CDR3 has 12 residues. The DNA for the CDR3 is TGCAGTGCTAGCCTGGGATCTCACGAGCAGTACTTC. Translation gives CSASLGSHEQYF.

V and J are TRBV3-1 and TRBJ2-1; 11 positions match TRBD2. The trim removed 2 bases at V and 4 bases at J, leaving 7 bases unmatched. This CDR3 spans 17 amino acids. The germline V gene encodes CDR1 LGHDT and CDR2 YNNKEL (reference sequence). CDR3 sequence reads: CASSQPWASGRYNEQFF. The CDR3 DNA sequence: TGTGCCAGCAGCCAACCGTGGGCTAGCGGGAGGTACAATGAGCAGTTCTTC.

In DNA, the CDR3 is TGCAGTGCTGGGACTAGCGGGAGGGGCGGGGAGCTGTTTTTT. This gives the protein CSAGTSGRGGELFF. V gene TRBV20-1 combines with J gene TRBJ2-2; TRBD2 matches at 16 bases. This CDR3 is built from 14 residues. After removal of 5 bases from V and 7 bases from J, the junction contained 1 base not matched to a gene. The V gene's germline CDR1 is DFQATT and CDR2 SNEGSKA (reference sequence).

Many counts were recorded for this clonotype. The chain uses TRBV28 and TRBJ1-1, with 7 nucleotides matching TRBD1. Germline V lookup: CDR1 MDHEN, CDR2 SYDVKM. V gave up 4 bases and J gave up 5 bases; unmatched junction bases: 10. The CDR3 totals 15 residues. In DNA form, the CDR3 reads TGTGCCAGCAGTTCCCACAGGGGTATCGTAACTGAAGCTTTCTTT. It encodes CASSSHRGIVTEAFF.

The chain uses TRBV6-2 or TRBV6-3 and TRBJ1-6; D remains ambiguous. The CDR3 is 13 residues long. V shed 2 bases and J shed 14 bases, with 13 bases lying between them. Germline assignment: CDR1 MNHEY and CDR2 SVGEGT. CDR3 residues: CASSYGSQGTLHF. The CDR3 DNA reads as TGTGCCAGCAGTTACGGGAGCCAAGGAACCCTCCACTTT.

This clonotype was found a few times. V gene TRBV7-2 combines with J gene TRBJ2-1; D may be TRBD1 or TRBD2 (5 bases each). V was shortened by 1 base and J by 7 bases, with 14 bases between the two germline ends. Looked up from germline, CDR1 is SGHTA and CDR2 is FQGNSA. CDR3 length equals 15 residues. In DNA, the CDR3 is TGTGCCAGCAGCTTAGTCGCCGGGACCATAAATGAGCAGTTCTTC. Translation: CASSLVAGTINEQFF.

CDR3 sequence (DNA): TGCAGTGCTAGAGCGAAGGGTCTCAACTCCTATAATTCACCCCTCCACTTT. This gives the protein CSARAKGLNSYNSPLHF. V gene TRBV20-1 combines with J gene TRBJ1-6; D uncertain. The CDR3 loop spans 17 amino acids. Germline lookup yields CDR1 DFQATT and CDR2 SNEGSKA (reference sequence). V was pared by 1 base and J by 0 bases, with 13 bases between.

V is TRBV20-1 and J is TRBJ1-5; 7 bases fit TRBD1. The CDR3 loop spans 15 amino acids. The junction had 8 bases not matched to a gene; V was cut back by 6 bases and J by 0 bases. Germline assignment: CDR1 DFQATT and CDR2 SNEGSKA (reference sequence). As DNA, the CDR3 is TGCAGTGCCGAGACAGGGACCCTTAGCAATCAGCCCCAGCATTTT. The encoded protein is CSAETGTLSNQPQHF.

This clonotype was found a few times. This chain uses TRBV4-3 with TRBJ2-5; 9 bases agree with TRBD2. The CDR3 consists of 17 residues. Germline V gene sequence: CDR1 LGHNA, CDR2 YSLEER. V lost 0 bases, J lost 9 bases, and 14 bases stayed unmatched. The CDR3 region is CASSQDRGLAPRGAQYF. The DNA of the CDR3 is TGCGCCAGCAGCCAAGATCGAGGACTAGCGCCCAGAGGGGCCCAGTACTTC.

This clonotype has a count of ten or more. The chain carries TRBV12-3 or TRBV12-4 and TRBJ2-2; D possibly corresponds to TRBD1 (6 bases). The V end lost 1 base, the J end lost 0 bases, and 9 bases lay between the germline ends. The CDR3 spans 16 residues. DNA of the CDR3: TGTGCCAGCAGTTTAGATCCAGGGGCGAACACCGGGGAGCTGTTTTTT. Translating gives CASSLDPGANTGELFF.

This chain connects TRBV4-2 to TRBJ1-1; D possibly corresponds to TRBD1 (6 bases). The germline V gene has CDR1 LGHNA and CDR2 YNFKEQ. The CDR3 is 16 amino acids. Trimming cost V 1 base and J 0 bases, with 12 bases left between them. CDR3 sequence (DNA): TGTGCCAGCAGCCAAGTCTCAAGGGGGATGAACACTGAAGCTTTCTTT. It codes for CASSQVSRGMNTEAFF.

The V call is TRBV4-1, the J call TRBJ1-2; 9 bases fit TRBD1. This CDR3 has 15 residues. Germline V lookup: CDR1 MGHRA, CDR2 YSYEKL. With V trimmed by 0 bases and J by 8 bases, 7 bases remained unmatched. The CDR3 nucleotides are TGCGCCAGCAGCCAAGATCCCGGACAGGGGTCGGGCTACACCTTC. Amino acids: CASSQDPGQGSGYTF.

A few counts support this clonotype. The chain employs TRBV7-2 and TRBJ2-1; 10 bases fit TRBD2. The junction had 1 base not matched to a gene; V was cut back by 6 bases and J by 8 bases. The CDR3 sequence is 12 residues long. CDR1 and CDR2 from the germline V gene are SGHTA and FQGNSA. This chain's CDR3 is CASRLAGDEQFF. CDR3 nucleotides: TGTGCCAGCAGGCTAGCGGGGGATGAGCAGTTCTTC.

There are a few counts of this clonotype. The chain has TRBV4-3 and TRBJ2-3; D gene uncertain. The CDR3 consists of 15 residues. Deletions cut 0 bases from V and 5 bases from J, with 12 bases between. Germline V lookup: CDR1 LGHNA, CDR2 YSLEER. CDR3 DNA: TGCGCCAGCAGCCAAGAGGGCCTAGAGCGAGATACGCAGTATTTT. It encodes CASSQEGLERDTQYF.

The chain joins TRBV12-5 to TRBJ1-1, with 7 bases identical to TRBD1. The V and J ends lost 1 base and 6 bases, in that order; junction bases with no gene match: 2. Germline CDR1 and CDR2: LGHNT and FRNRAP. The CDR3 consists of 13 residues. CDR3 in amino acids: CASGLGGGSEAFF. CDR3 bases: TGTGCTAGTGGTTTGGGAGGGGGCTCTGAAGCTTTCTTT.

V usage is TRBV6-1 and J usage is TRBJ2-1, with D unresolved. V gave up 3 bases and J gave up 12 bases, with 15 bases separating them. Per the germline V gene, CDR1 is MNHNS and CDR2 is SASEGT. CDR3 length equals 13 residues. The CDR3 region has the DNA TGTGCCAGCAGTGACGTGATGAGAGCTCTGCAGTTCTTC. Translating gives CASSDVMRALQFF.

This clonotype occurred many times. The chain couples TRBV5-1 to TRBJ2-7; maybe TRBD2 (5 bases). The CDR3 has 12 residues. Germline assignment: CDR1 SGHRS and CDR2 YFSETQ. The V end was cut by 0 bases, the J end by 5 bases, with 6 bases between. The CDR3 DNA reads as TGCGCCAGCAGCTTGGCCGGGGACGAGCAGTACTTC. The encoded protein is CASSLAGDEQYF.

The sample holds many counts of this clonotype. This chain uses TRBV18 with TRBJ2-7, with TRBD2 identical over 8 bases. The CDR3 is 16 residues long. CDR1 is KGHSH and CDR2 is LQKENI in the germline V gene. J gave up 0 bases and V 3 bases, and 7 bases lay outside the gene matches. CDR3 sequence: CASSPPLSGSSYEQYF. The DNA of the CDR3 is TGTGCCAGCTCACCCCCCCTCAGCGGGAGCTCCTACGAGCAGTACTTC.

Note on this clonotype: This may be a read error, as it is one base from a much larger clone. The gene calls are TRBV29-1 and TRBJ1-1, with a possible D match to TRBD1 (6 bases). The germline CDR1 and CDR2 sequences are SQVTM and ANQGSEA. The CDR3 spans 14 residues. V lost 8 bases and J lost 1, with 17 bases in between. The CDR3 region is CSYLTGRENTEAFF. CDR3 nucleotide sequence: TGCAGCTATCTCACAGGGCGAGAGAACACTGAAGCTTTCTTT.